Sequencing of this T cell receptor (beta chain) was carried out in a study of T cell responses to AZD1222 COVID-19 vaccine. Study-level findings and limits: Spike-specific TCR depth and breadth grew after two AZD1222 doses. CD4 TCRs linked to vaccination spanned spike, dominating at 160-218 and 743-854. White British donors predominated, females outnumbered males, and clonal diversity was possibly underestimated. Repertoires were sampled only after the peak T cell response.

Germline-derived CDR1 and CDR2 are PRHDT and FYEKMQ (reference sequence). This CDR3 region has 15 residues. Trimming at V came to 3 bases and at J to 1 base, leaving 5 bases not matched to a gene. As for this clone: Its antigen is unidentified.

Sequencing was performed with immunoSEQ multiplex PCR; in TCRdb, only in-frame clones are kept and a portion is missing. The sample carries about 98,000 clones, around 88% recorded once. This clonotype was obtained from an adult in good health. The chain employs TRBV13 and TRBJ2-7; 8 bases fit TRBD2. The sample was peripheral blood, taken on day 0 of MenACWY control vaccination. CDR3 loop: CASSFPPSGSYEQYF. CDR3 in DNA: TGTGCCAGCAGCTTTCCCCCTAGCGGGTCCTACGAGCAGTACTTC.